This TCR beta chain stems from a study of Ad26.COV2.S vaccination and SARS-CoV-2 variants. The study, taken as a whole, reports: People given the vaccine had a wider spike-specific TCR breadth than placebo recipients did. Comparable non-spike TCR breadth was observed in vaccine and placebo recipients.

As to treatment: around 19 received Ad26.COV2.S at low or high dose, single or two shots; 5 received placebo; per-sample allocation not given. Collection of samples fell on day 63 after the first vaccine or placebo injection. Germline lookup yields CDR1 SGHAT and CDR2 FQNNGV. The CDR3 loop spans 12 amino acids. The V end lost 2 bases, the J end lost 4 bases, and 4 bases lay between the germline ends. Repertoires were generated with immunoSEQ multiplex PCR, while TCRdb's copy carries only in-frame clones and drops some. Among around 250,000 clones, roughly 85% were seen once, and the ten largest hold just under 3%. About this clone itself: Its antigen is undetermined.

The V gene is TRBV11-2, the J gene TRBJ2-3; D not resolved. The specimen was peripheral blood, collected in a trial of Ad26.COV2.S vaccine versus placebo. This TCR came from a person aged 18 to 65 who received the Ad26.COV2.S COVID-19 vaccine or a placebo. The CDR3 DNA sequence: TGTGCCAGCAGCTTAATATCAGATACGCAGTATTTT. This gives the protein CASSLISDTQYF. Drawing the rest from reference TRBV11-2 and TRBJ2-3, the complete variable domain is EAGVAQSPRYKIIEKRQSVAFWCNPISGHATLYWYQQILGQGPKLLIQFQNNGVVDDSQLPKDRFSAERLKGVDSTLKIQPAKLEDSAVYLCASSLISDTQYFGPGTRLTVL.